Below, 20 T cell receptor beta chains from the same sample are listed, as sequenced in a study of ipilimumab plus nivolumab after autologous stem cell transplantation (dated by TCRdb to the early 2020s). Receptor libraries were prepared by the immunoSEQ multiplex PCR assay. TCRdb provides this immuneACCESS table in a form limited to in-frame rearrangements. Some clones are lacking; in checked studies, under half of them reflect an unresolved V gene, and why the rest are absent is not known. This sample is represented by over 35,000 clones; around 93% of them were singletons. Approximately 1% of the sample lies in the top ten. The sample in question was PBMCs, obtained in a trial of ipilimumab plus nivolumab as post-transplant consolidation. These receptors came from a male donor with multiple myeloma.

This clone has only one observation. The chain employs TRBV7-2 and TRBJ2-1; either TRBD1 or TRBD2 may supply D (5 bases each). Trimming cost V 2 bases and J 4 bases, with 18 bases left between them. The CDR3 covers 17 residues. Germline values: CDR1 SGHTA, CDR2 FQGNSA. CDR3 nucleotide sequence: TGTGCCAGCAGCTTAATGGCCGGGACGAGGGTTTACAATGAGCAGTTCTTC. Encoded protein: CASSLMAGTRVYNEQFF.

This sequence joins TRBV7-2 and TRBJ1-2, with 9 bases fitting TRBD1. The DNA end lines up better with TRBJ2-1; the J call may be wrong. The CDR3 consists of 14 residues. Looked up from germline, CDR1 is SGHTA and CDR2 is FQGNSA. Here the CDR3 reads CASSLRTGARTQFF. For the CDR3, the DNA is TGTGCCAGCAGCTTAAGGACAGGGGCCCGGACCCAGTTCTTC.

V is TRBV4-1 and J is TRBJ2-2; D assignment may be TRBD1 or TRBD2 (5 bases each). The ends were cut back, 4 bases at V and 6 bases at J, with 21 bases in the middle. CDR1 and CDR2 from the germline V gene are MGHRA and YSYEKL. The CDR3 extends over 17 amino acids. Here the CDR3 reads CASSLSRGASRSGELFF. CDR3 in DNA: TGCGCCAGCAGCCTTAGCCGAGGGGCGTCAAGATCCGGGGAGCTGTTTTTT.

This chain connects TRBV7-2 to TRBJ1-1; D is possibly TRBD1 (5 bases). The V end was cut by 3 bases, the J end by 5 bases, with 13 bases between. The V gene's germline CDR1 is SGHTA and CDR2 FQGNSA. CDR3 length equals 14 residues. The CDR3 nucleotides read TGTGCCAGCAGCTTCCAGCAGGGAGGAACTGAAGCTTTCTTT. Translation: CASSFQQGGTEAFF.

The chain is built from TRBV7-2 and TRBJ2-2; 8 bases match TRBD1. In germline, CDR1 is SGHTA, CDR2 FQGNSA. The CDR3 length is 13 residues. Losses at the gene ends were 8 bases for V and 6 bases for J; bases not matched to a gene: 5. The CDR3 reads CASRDRQAGELFF. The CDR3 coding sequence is TGTGCCAGCCGGGACAGGCAGGCCGGGGAGCTGTTTTTT.

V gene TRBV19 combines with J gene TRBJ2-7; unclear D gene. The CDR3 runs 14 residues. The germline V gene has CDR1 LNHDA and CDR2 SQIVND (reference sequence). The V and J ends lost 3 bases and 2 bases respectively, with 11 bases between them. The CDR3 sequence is CASSIRQRPYEQYF. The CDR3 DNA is TGTGCCAGTAGTATTAGACAAAGACCCTACGAGCAGTACTTC.

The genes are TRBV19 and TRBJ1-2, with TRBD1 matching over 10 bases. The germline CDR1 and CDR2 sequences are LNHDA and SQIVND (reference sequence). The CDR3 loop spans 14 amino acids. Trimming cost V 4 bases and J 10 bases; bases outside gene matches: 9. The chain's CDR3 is CASSNSGTGDDYTF. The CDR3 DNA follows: TGTGCCAGTAGTAACTCCGGGACAGGGGATGACTACACCTTC. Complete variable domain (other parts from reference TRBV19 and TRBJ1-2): DGGITQSPKYLFRKEGQNVTLSCEQNLNHDAMYWYRQDPGQGLRLIYYSQIVNDFQKGDIAEGYSVSREKKESFPLTVTSAQKNPTAFYLCASSNSGTGDDYTFGSGTRLTVV.

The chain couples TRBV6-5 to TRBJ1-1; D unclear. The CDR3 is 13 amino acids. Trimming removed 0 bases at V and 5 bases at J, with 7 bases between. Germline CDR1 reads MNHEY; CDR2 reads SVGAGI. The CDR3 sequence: CASSYSGGTEAFF. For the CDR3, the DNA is TGTGCCAGCAGTTACTCTGGAGGGACTGAAGCTTTCTTT.

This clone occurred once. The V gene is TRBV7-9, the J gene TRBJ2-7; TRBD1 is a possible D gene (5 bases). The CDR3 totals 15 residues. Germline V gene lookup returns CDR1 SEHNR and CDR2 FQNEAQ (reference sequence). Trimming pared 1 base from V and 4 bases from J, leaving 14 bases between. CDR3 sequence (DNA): TGTGCCAGCAGCTTAGGGGGCGGAACCCTTTACGAGCAGTACTTC. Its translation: CASSLGGGTLYEQYF.

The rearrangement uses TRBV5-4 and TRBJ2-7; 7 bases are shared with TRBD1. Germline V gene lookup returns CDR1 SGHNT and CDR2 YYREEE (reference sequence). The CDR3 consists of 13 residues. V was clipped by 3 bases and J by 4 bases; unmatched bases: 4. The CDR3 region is CASSWGTDYEQYF. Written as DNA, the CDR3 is TGTGCCAGCAGCTGGGGGACAGATTACGAGCAGTACTTC.

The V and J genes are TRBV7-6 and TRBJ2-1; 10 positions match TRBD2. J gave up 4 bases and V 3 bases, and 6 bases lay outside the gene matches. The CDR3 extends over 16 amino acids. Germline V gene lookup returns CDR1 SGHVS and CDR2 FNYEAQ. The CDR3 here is CASSLRTSGAYNEQFF. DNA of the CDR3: TGTGCCAGCAGCTTGAGGACTAGCGGAGCTTACAATGAGCAGTTCTTC.

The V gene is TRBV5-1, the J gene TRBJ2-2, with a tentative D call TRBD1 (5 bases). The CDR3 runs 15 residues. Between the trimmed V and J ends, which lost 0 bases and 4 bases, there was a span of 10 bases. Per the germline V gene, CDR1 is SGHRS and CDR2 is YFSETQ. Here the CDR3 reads CASSLEGAATGELFF. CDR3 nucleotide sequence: TGCGCCAGCAGCTTGGAAGGGGCGGCCACCGGGGAGCTGTTTTTT. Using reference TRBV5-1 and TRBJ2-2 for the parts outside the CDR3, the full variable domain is KAGVTQTPRYLIKTRGQQVTLSCSPISGHRSVSWYQQTPGQGLQFLFEYFSETQRNKGNFPGRFSGRQFSNSRSEMNVSTLELGDSALYLCASSLEGAATGELFFGEGSRLTVL.

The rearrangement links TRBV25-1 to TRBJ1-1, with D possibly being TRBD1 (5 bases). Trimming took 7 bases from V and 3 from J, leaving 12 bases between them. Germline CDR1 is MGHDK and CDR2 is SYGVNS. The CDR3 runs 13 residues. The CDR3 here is CASMRQGHTEAFF. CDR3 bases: TGTGCCAGCATGAGGCAGGGTCACACTGAAGCTTTCTTT. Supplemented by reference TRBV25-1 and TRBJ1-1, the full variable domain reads EADIYQTPRYLVIGTGKKITLECSQTMGHDKMYWYQQDPGMELHLIHYSYGVNSTEKGDLSSESTVSRIRTEHFPLTLESARPSHTSQYLCASMRQGHTEAFFGQGTRLTVV.

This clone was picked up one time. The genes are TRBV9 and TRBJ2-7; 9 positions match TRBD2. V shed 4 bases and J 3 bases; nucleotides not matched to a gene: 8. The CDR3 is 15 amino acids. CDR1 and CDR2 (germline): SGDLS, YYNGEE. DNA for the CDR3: TGTGCCAGCAGCCCCAGGGAGCGGGGGGTCTACGAGCAGTACTTC. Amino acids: CASSPRERGVYEQYF.

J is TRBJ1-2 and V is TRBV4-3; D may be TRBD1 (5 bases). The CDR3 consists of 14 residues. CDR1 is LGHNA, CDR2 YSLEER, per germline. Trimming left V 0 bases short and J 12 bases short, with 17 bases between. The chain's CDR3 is CASSQDGGRQIHTF. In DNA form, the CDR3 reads TGCGCCAGCAGCCAAGACGGGGGGAGACAGATCCACACCTTC.

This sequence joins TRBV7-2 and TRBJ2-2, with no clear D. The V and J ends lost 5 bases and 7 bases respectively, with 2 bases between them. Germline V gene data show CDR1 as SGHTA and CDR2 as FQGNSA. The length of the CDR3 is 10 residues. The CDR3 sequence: CASSDGELFF. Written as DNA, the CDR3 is TGTGCCAGCAGCGACGGGGAGCTGTTTTTT.

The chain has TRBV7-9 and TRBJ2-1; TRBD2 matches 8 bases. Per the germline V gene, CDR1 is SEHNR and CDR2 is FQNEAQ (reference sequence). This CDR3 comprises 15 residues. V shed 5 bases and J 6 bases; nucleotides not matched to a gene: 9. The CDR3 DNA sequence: TGTGCCAGCAGCGCGCCGTTGACTAGCGTCAATGAGCAGTTCTTC. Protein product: CASSAPLTSVNEQFF. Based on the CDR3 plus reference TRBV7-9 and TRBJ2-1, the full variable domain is DTGVSQNPRHKITKRGQNVTFRCDPISEHNRLYWYRQTLGQGPEFLTYFQNEAQLEKSRLLSDRFSAERPKGSFSTLEIQRTEQGDSAMYLCASSAPLTSVNEQFFGPGTRLTVL.

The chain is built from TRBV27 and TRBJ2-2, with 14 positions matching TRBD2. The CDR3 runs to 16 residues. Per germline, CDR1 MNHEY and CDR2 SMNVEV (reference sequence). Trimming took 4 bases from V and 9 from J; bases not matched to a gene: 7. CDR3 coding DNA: TGTGCCAGCAGTTCGCCGGGACTAGCGGGAGTAAGGGAGCTGTTTTTT. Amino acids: CASSSPGLAGVRELFF.

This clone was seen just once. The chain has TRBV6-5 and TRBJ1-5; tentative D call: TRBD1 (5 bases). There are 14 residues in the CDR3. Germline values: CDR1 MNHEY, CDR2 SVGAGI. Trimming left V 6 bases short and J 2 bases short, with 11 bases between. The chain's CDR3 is CASRIDSRNQPQHF. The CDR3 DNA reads TGTGCCAGCAGGATTGACAGCCGCAATCAGCCCCAGCATTTT.

Here the CDR3 reads CATSMESNQPQHF. In DNA form, the CDR3 reads TGTGCCACCAGCATGGAGAGCAATCAGCCCCAGCATTTT. The chain uses TRBV15 and TRBJ1-5; D remains ambiguous. Germline lookup yields CDR1 LNHNV and CDR2 YYDKDF (reference sequence). V was clipped by 4 bases and J by 1 base, with 5 bases between them. The CDR3 has 13 residues.